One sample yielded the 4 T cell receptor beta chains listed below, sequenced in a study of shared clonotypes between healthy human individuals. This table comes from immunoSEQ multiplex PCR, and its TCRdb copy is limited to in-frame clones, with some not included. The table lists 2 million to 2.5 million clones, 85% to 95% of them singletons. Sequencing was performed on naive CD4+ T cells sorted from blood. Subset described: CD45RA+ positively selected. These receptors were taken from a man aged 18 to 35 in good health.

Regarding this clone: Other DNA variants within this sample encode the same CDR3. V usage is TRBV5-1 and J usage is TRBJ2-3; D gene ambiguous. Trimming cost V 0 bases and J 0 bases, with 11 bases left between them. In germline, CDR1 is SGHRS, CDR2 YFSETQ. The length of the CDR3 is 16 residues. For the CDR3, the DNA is TGCGCCAGCAGCTTGGGTGGTGGAAGTAGCACAGATACGCAGTATTTT. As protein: CASSLGGGSSTDTQYF.

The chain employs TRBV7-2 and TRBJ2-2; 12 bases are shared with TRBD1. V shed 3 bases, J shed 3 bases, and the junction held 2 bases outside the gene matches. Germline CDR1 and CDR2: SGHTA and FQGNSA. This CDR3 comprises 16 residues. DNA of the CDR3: TGTGCCAGCAGCTTGGGACAGGGGGCGTACACCGGGGAGCTGTTTTTT. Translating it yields CASSLGQGAYTGELFF.

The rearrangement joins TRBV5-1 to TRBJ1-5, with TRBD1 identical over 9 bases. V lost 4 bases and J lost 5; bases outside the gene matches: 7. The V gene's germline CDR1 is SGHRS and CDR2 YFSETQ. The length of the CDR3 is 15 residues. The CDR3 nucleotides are TGCGCCAGCAGCAGAACAGGGGGCGACGATCAGCCCCAGCATTTT. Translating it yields CASSRTGGDDQPQHF.

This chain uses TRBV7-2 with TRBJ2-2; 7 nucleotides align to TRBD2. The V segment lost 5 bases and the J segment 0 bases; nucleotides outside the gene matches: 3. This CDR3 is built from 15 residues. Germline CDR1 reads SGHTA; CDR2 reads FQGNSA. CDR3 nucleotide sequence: TGTGCCAGCAGCGTACTAGCGCCGAACACCGGGGAGCTGTTTTTT. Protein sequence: CASSVLAPNTGELFF.